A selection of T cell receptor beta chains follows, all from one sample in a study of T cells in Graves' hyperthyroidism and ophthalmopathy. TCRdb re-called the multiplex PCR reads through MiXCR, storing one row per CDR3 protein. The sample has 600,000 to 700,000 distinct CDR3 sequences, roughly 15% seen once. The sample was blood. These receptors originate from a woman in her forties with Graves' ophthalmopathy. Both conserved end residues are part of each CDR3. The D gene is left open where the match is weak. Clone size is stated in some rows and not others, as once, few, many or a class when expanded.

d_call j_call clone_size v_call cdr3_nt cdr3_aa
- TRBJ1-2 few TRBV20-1 TGCAGTGCCTCGGGGGGACCCGCTGGCTACACCTTC CSASGGPAGYTF
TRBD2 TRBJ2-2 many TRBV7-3 TGTGCCAGCAGCTTAACTGGACTAGCCATGAACACCGGGGAGCTGTTTTTT CASSLTGLAMNTGELFF
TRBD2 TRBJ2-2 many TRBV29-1 TGCAGCTTCAGTAGCGGGAGGGCCGGTTACGGGGAGCTGTTTTTT CSFSSGRAGYGELFF
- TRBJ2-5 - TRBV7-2 TGTGCCAGCAGCCCCTATAGGACTTTCGGGGAGACCCAGTACTTC CASSPYRTFGETQYF
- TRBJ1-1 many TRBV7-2 TGTGCCAGCAGGTTAGACTTGAACACTGAAGCTTTCTTT CASRLDLNTEAFF
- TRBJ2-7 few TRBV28 TGTGCCAGCAGTTTGGGATCAGCGGACGAGCAGTACTTC CASSLGSADEQYF
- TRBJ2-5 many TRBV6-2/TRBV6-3 TGTGCCAGCAGTTACTTGTCGAATTACCAAGAGACCCAGTACTTC CASSYLSNYQETQYF
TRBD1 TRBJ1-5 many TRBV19 TGTGCCAGTAGTATCAGGGGGCAAGGCGGCAATCAGCCCCAGCATTTT CASSIRGQGGNQPQHF
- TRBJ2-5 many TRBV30 TGTGCCTGGAGTCCACCTCCAGGGAGGGAGACCCAGTACTTC CAWSPPPGRETQYF
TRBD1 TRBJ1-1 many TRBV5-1 TGTGCCAGCAGTCTAGACAGGGGCGCTGAAGCTTTCTTT CASSLDRGAEAFF
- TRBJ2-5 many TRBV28 TGTGCCAGCAGTATTAAAAGGACACGGCCTTTGGCCCAGTACTTC CASSIKRTRPLAQYF
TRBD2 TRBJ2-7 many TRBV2 TGTGCCAGCAGAACCTTAGGGACTAGCGGGACGGGGGAGCAGTACTTC CASRTLGTSGTGEQYF
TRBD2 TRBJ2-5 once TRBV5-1 TGCGCCAGCAGCTTCCTCGGGATAGCGGGCGAAGCCCAGGCCCAGTACTTC CASSFLGIAGEAQAQYF
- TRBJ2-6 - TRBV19 TGTGCCAGTAGTATAGATCGTAGACCTGGGGCCAACGTCCTGACTTTC CASSIDRRPGANVLTF
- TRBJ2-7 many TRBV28 TGTGCCAGCAGTCACCACAGGGACTCGGGAGAGCAGTACTTC CASSHHRDSGEQYF
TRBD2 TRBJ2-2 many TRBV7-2 TGTGCCAGCAGCTTAAGGCGCTTGGCTAGCGGGAGCACCGGGGAGCTGTTTTTT CASSLRRLASGSTGELFF
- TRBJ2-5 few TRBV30 TGTGCCTGGACGACAGGGACTCAAGAGACCCAGTACTTC CAWTTGTQETQYF
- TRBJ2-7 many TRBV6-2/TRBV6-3 TGTGCCAGCAGTTACTCGTGGGGCTACGAGCAGTACTTC CASSYSWGYEQYF
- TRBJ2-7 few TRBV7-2 TGTGCCAGCAGCTTAAACGGCCTATCCTACGAGCAGTACTTC CASSLNGLSYEQYF
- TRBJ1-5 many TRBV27 TGTGCCAGCAGTAAGGTAACCTATAGCAATCAGCCCCAGCATTTT CASSKVTYSNQPQHF
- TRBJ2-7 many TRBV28 TGTGCCAGCAGTTCTCAAGGTCCCCTCTCCTACGAGCAGTACTTC CASSSQGPLSYEQYF
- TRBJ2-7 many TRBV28 TGTGCCAGCAGTTGGGTCAGCGGGCTGACCTACGAGCAGTACTTC CASSWVSGLTYEQYF
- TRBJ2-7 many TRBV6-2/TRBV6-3 TGTGCCAGCAGTTCCAGAGGCGGGGACTACGAGCAGTACTTC CASSSRGGDYEQYF
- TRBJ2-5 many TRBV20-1 TGCAGTGCTAGAGGCCAGGAGATACGTTGGTACCAAGAGACCCAGTACTTC CSARGQEIRWYQETQYF
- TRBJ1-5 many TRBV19 TGTGCCAGTAGTATAGTTGGCAATCAGCCCCAGCATTTT CASSIVGNQPQHF
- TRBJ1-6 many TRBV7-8 TGTGCCAGCAGCTTAGATAGGGCCGACTTTAATTCACCCCTCCACTTT CASSLDRADFNSPLHF
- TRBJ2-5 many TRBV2 TGTGCCAGCAGCCGAGCCGGAGCGGAGACCCAGTACTTC CASSRAGAETQYF
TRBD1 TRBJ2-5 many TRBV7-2 TGTGCCAGCAGCTTAGGGGGACAGGCCTGGGAGACCCAGTACTTC CASSLGGQAWETQYF
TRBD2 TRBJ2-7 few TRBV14 TGTGCCAGCAGCCCGGGACTAGCGGTGTATTTCGAGCAGTACTTC CASSPGLAVYFEQYF
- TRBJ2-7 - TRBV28 TGTGCCAGCAGTTTATGGGGATTGGGGGTTTTAGACTACGAGCAGTACTTC CASSLWGLGVLDYEQYF
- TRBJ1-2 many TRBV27 TGTGCCAGCAGTTTATTCAGTGAACAACTCGCTCTCTATGGCTACACCTTC CASSLFSEQLALYGYTF
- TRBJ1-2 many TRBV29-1 TGCAGCGTTGATACCGACGGACGGCGCTACACCTTC CSVDTDGRRYTF
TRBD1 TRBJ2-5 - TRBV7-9 TGTGCCAGCAGCTTATCCGCAGGGGGTAAGGAGACCCAGTACTTC CASSLSAGGKETQYF
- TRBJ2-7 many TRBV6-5 TGTGCCAGCAGTTCTTTAAAGAGAACCCATTACGAGCAGTACTTC CASSSLKRTHYEQYF
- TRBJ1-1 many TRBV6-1 TGTGCCAGCAGTGAGGGTCAGAGGAGAGCTTTCTTT CASSEGQRRAFF
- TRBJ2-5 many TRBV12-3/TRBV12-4 TGTGCCAGCAGTTTGCCCGGACAGCAAGAGACCCAGTACTTC CASSLPGQQETQYF
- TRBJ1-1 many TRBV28 TGTGCCAGCAGCGAGGGTGGCACAAACTATCCTGAAGCTTTCTTT CASSEGGTNYPEAFF
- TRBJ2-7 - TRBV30 TGTGCCTGGAGTGTAATGGGTCGGGGCTACGAGCAGTACTTC CAWSVMGRGYEQYF
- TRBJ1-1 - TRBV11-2 TGTGCCAGCAGTTCCCGAGGGTTCGGGGAAGACACTGAAGCTTTCTTT CASSSRGFGEDTEAFF
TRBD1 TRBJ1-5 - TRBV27 TGTGCCAGCAGTTTAGGGGGGACAGTTGTAGGTCAGCCCCAGCATTTT CASSLGGTVVGQPQHF
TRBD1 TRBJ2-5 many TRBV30 TGTGCCTGGAGGGACAGGGTGGCATGGGAGACCCAGTACTTC CAWRDRVAWETQYF